The rows below give T cell receptor beta chains drawn from one sample of a study of T cells in Graves' hyperthyroidism and ophthalmopathy. From the multiplex PCR reads, TCRdb called clonotypes with MiXCR, one entry per CDR3 protein. The sample includes roughly 580,000 distinct CDR3 sequences, approximately 15% of them seen just once. What was sequenced was blood. All receptors derive from a woman aged 30 to 39 with Graves' hyperthyroidism that later progressed to Graves' ophthalmopathy. Both conserved end residues are part of each CDR3. The order of the fields is D gene, V gene, CDR3 length, clone size, J gene, CDR3 DNA, CDR3 protein. A D gene is named only where the DNA matches it firmly. A row's size may be missing; if present it is once, few, many or a size class.

.	TRBV20-1	15	few	TRBJ2-7	TGCAGTGCTAGAGATATTTCGCCCAGCGACTACGAGCAGTACTTC	CSARDISPSDYEQYF
.	TRBV5-1	14	many	TRBJ2-7	TGCGCCAGCAGTGGTTTCGGAGATGCCTACGAGCAGTACTTC	CASSGFGDAYEQYF
TRBD2	TRBV6-2/TRBV6-3	15	many	TRBJ2-1	TGTGCCAGCAGCCCCCTACTAGCGGGGTACAATGAGCAGTTCTTC	CASSPLLAGYNEQFF
.	TRBV28	16	many	TRBJ1-5	TGTGCCAGTCATCAGGCAGGGGCCCATGGGAATCAGCCCCAGCATTTT	CASHQAGAHGNQPQHF
TRBD1	TRBV10-3	15	.	TRBJ2-2	TGTGCCATCACCCATGGACAGGGAGAGACCGGGGAGCTGTTTTTT	CAITHGQGETGELFF
.	TRBV11-2	15	many	TRBJ1-1	TGTGCCAGCAGCTTCCCAGGTATGGAAGGCACTGAAGCTTTCTTT	CASSFPGMEGTEAFF
.	TRBV9	14	.	TRBJ2-3	TGTGCCAGCAACCGAGCTAACAGCACAGATACGCAGTATTTT	CASNRANSTDTQYF
.	TRBV19	14	few	TRBJ2-1	TGTGCCAGTAGGATCCGGGACGCAGACAATGAGCAGTTCTTC	CASRIRDADNEQFF
TRBD1	TRBV12-3/TRBV12-4	15	many	TRBJ2-4	TGTGCCAGCAGTGGCCTAACAGGGGGCGGGAACATTCAGTACTTC	CASSGLTGGGNIQYF
.	TRBV12-3/TRBV12-4	13	many	TRBJ2-3	TGTGCCAGCGAGGGGCAGGGTCTTGATACGCAGTATTTT	CASEGQGLDTQYF
.	TRBV20-1	14	.	TRBJ1-4	TGCAGTGCCAGCCGGGGGGTAAAAGATGAAAAACTGTTTTTT	CSASRGVKDEKLFF
.	TRBV29-1	12	.	TRBJ2-7	TGCGGCGTCGCGGAAGCCTCCTACGAGCAGTACTTC	CGVAEASYEQYF
TRBD1	TRBV19	16	many	TRBJ1-6	TGTGCCAGTAGTGACCAACCGACAGGGTGGAATTCACCCCTCCACTTT	CASSDQPTGWNSPLHF
.	TRBV30	15	many	TRBJ2-5	TGTGCCTGGAGTGTAGTAGGGACGTACCAAGAGACCCAGTACTTC	CAWSVVGTYQETQYF
.	TRBV28	13	many	TRBJ2-1	TGTGCCAGCAGCCACAGCTCCTACAATGAGCAGTTCTTC	CASSHSSYNEQFF
.	TRBV12-3/TRBV12-4	14	many	TRBJ1-1	TGTGCCAGCAGCTCGCGCGTGGAGTACACTGAAGCTTTCTTT	CASSSRVEYTEAFF
.	TRBV28	11	many	TRBJ2-3	TGTGCCAGCAGGGGGTCAGATACGCAGTATTTT	CASRGSDTQYF
.	TRBV12-3/TRBV12-4	15	many	TRBJ1-4	TGTGCCAGCAGGGAACGGACAGCCACTAATGAAAAACTGTTTTTT	CASRERTATNEKLFF
.	TRBV4-1	17	few	TRBJ2-5	TGCGCCAGCGGGGCCTTTTCTCCTCGGTTTCAAAAAGAGACCCAGTACTTC	CASGAFSPRFQKETQYF
.	TRBV20-1	13	few	TRBJ2-1	TGCAGTGCTAGTACCCCGGACTCCAATGAGCAGTTCTTC	CSASTPDSNEQFF
TRBD2	TRBV24-1	15	.	TRBJ2-5	TGTGCCACCAGCGGGACTAGCGGGAGGGAAGAGACCCAGTACTTC	CATSGTSGREETQYF
.	TRBV4-1	15	many	TRBJ2-1	TGCGCCAGCAGCCAAGTCGGAACCTTTTCTAGTGAGCAGTTCTTC	CASSQVGTFSSEQFF